What follows are 30 T cell receptor beta chains derived from one specimen sequenced in a study of blood T cell repertoires in COVID-19. Generated by immunoSEQ multiplex PCR, the TCRdb table keeps only in-frame clones and is missing some. The top ten clones hold about 4.1% of a sample with about 300,000 clones, just over 85% of them seen once. Sequenced sample: PBMCs or T cells enriched from blood (not recorded which). Receptors were obtained from a man aged 25 to 40 who had recovered from COVID-19.

This sequence joins TRBV20-1 and TRBJ1-1; D ambiguous. V was clipped by 6 bases and J by 7 bases, with 12 bases between them. The CDR3 covers 11 residues. Germline CDR1 and CDR2: DFQATT and SNEGSKA (reference sequence). For the CDR3, the DNA is TGCAGTGCCCGCCGGGAGCTTGAAGCTTTCTTT. It is translated as CSARRELEAFF.

This clone was recorded once. V is TRBV7-2 and J is TRBJ2-7; D not certain. The CDR3 contains 13 residues. V gave up 0 bases and J gave up 4 bases, with 7 bases separating them. The V gene's germline CDR1 is SGHTA and CDR2 FQGNSA. Here the CDR3 DNA reads TGTGCCAGCAGCTTAGCGGAGAGATACGAGCAGTACTTC. It yields the protein CASSLAERYEQYF.

This chain uses TRBV5-1 with TRBJ2-1; no clear D gene. The CDR3 spans 15 residues. Trimming cost V 0 bases and J 6 bases, with 13 bases left between them. CDR1 and CDR2 (germline): SGHRS, YFSETQ. Here the CDR3 reads CASSLANIRVNEQFF. The CDR3 DNA reads TGCGCCAGCAGCTTGGCCAATATCCGGGTCAATGAGCAGTTCTTC.

The rearrangement joins TRBV15 to TRBJ2-2; possible D gene TRBD2, 5 bases. Germline lookup yields CDR1 LNHNV and CDR2 YYDKDF (reference sequence). V was trimmed by 0 bases and J by 7 bases, leaving 9 bases between them. The CDR3 runs 14 residues. CDR3 nucleotides: TGTGCCACCAGCAGAGATCAGGCGGGCGGGGAGCTGTTTTTT. It is translated as CATSRDQAGGELFF.

This clone was counted once. J is TRBJ2-7 and V is TRBV28; 10 bases are shared with TRBD1. CDR3 size: 18 residues. V shed 5 bases and J 0 bases; nucleotides not matched to a gene: 13. Germline-derived CDR1 and CDR2 are MDHEN and SYDVKM. The CDR3 nucleotides read TGTGCCAGCAGTCTTAGGGACAGGGGAAGTAAGGCCTCCTACGAGCAGTACTTC. It encodes CASSLRDRGSKASYEQYF.

Concerning this clone: A junction boundary mismatches the germline segment, possibly from a read error. V is TRBV7-7 and J is TRBJ2-2; D is ambiguous. This CDR3 is 15 amino acids long. From germline, CDR1 is SSHAT and CDR2 FNYEAQ (reference sequence). This CDR3 reads CASSFSLANTGELFF. Written as DNA, the CDR3 is TGTGCTAGCAGCTTTAGCCTCGCGAACACCGGGGAGCTGTTTTTT.

A single count supports this clone. J is TRBJ2-1 and V is TRBV20-1; D is possibly TRBD2 (6 bases). There are 14 residues in the CDR3. CDR1 is DFQATT, CDR2 SNEGSKA, per germline (reference sequence). Between the trimmed V and J ends, which lost 3 bases and 7 bases, there was a span of 16 bases. CDR3 sequence reads: CSASRPGDGNEQFF. For the CDR3, the DNA is TGCAGTGCTAGTCGTCCGGGAGACGGGAATGAGCAGTTCTTC.

The genes are TRBV30 and TRBJ2-5, with TRBD2 matching 8 bases. Germline CDR1 GTSNPN, CDR2 SVGIG (reference sequence). There are 15 residues in the CDR3. Losses at the gene ends were 8 bases for V and 0 bases for J; bases not matched to a gene: 11. The CDR3 DNA is TGTGCCGGTCGAGCTAGCGGGCTGTACCAAGAGACCCAGTACTTC. Amino acids: CAGRASGLYQETQYF.

The J gene is TRBJ1-6, the V gene TRBV4-1; D perhaps matches TRBD1 (6 bases). Trimming stripped 1 base from V and 5 bases from J, with 12 bases between. CDR3 length: 16 residues. Germline V gene data show CDR1 as MGHRA and CDR2 as YSYEKL. The CDR3 nucleotides read TGCGCCAGCAGCCAAGGTCGAGGACAGAATAATTCACCCCTCCACTTT. Translating it yields CASSQGRGQNNSPLHF.

This clone appeared a few times. The V and J genes are TRBV19 and TRBJ1-5; no firm D call. The CDR3 is 13 residues long. Trimming cost V 3 bases and J 6 bases, with 9 bases left between them. Germline V gene lookup returns CDR1 LNHDA and CDR2 SQIVND (reference sequence). As DNA, the CDR3 is TGTGCCAGTAGTATTGAGGGAGGTCAGCCCCAGCATTTT. It specifies CASSIEGGQPQHF.

CDR3 nucleotide sequence: TGTGCCAGTAGCGCTGGACTAGCGGGAACCTACGAGCAGTACTTC. Protein: CASSAGLAGTYEQYF. The chain couples TRBV19 to TRBJ2-7, with TRBD2 identical over 12 bases. CDR1 and CDR2 from the germline V gene are LNHDA and SQIVND (reference sequence). With V trimmed by 6 bases and J by 2 bases, 5 bases remained unmatched. The CDR3 length is 15 residues.

The rearrangement uses TRBV5-4 and TRBJ2-3, with 8 bases matching TRBD2. Germline V gene data show CDR1 as SGHNT and CDR2 as YYREEE (reference sequence). V was clipped by 7 bases and J by 1 base; unmatched bases: 8. The CDR3 runs to 15 residues. CDR3 protein: CASGLLAVGTDTQYF. CDR3 nucleotides: TGTGCCAGCGGATTACTAGCGGTCGGCACAGATACGCAGTATTTT.

The V gene is TRBV18, the J gene TRBJ1-5, with 11 bases lining up with TRBD1. The length of the CDR3 is 14 residues. CDR1 KGHSH and CDR2 LQKENI come from the germline V gene. V was pared by 5 bases and J by 6 bases, with 3 bases of the junction left unmatched. CDR3 region: CASSMGQGGQPQHF. The CDR3, as DNA: TGTGCCAGCTCAATGGGACAGGGGGGTCAGCCCCAGCATTTT.

Here the CDR3 DNA reads TGCGCCAGCAGCCCCTATAGCGTCTTGGGGGAGCAGTACTTC. Translated, it gives CASSPYSVLGEQYF. This chain connects TRBV5-1 to TRBJ2-7, with TRBD2 as a possible D gene (5 bases). The CDR3 totals 14 residues. From germline, CDR1 is SGHRS and CDR2 YFSETQ. V was trimmed by 4 bases and J by 7 bases, leaving 18 bases between them.

J is TRBJ2-7 and V is TRBV9; TRBD1 matches 7 bases. The CDR3 has 18 amino acids. CDR1 is SGDLS, CDR2 YYNGEE, per germline. Trimming cost V 5 bases and J 1 base; bases outside gene matches: 18. CDR3 loop: CASSPVSGQPLRSYEQYF. CDR3 in DNA: TGTGCCAGCAGTCCAGTGTCGGGACAGCCCCTGCGGTCCTACGAGCAGTACTTC.

This clone was observed a single time. V gene TRBV6-6 combines with J gene TRBJ2-7, with D possibly matching TRBD2 (5 bases). This CDR3 region has 12 residues. V shed 5 bases and J shed 3 bases, with 8 bases lying between them. Germline-derived CDR1 and CDR2 are MNHNY and SVGAGI (reference sequence). CDR3 in amino acids: CASSPGFYEQYF. The CDR3 DNA is TGTGCCAGCAGTCCGGGATTCTACGAGCAGTACTTC.

V gene TRBV5-1 combines with J gene TRBJ2-7; 7 bases agree with TRBD1. Trimming took 3 bases from V and 8 from J; bases not matched to a gene: 14. The CDR3 has 15 residues. Germline V CDR1 and CDR2: SGHRS, YFSETQ. CDR3 region: CASSSASGTVKKQYF. CDR3 nucleotides: TGCGCCAGCAGCTCCGCCTCCGGGACAGTGAAAAAGCAGTACTTC.

The chain uses TRBV28 and TRBJ1-1; D remains ambiguous. Germline values: CDR1 MDHEN, CDR2 SYDVKM. Trimming shortened V by 2 bases and J by 0 bases, and 16 bases separated the two germline ends. The CDR3 covers 17 residues. The CDR3 DNA reads as TGTGCCAGCAGTTTACGAACGGGATCTGCTCTGAACACTGAAGCTTTCTTT. Residues: CASSLRTGSALNTEAFF.

This clone was detected once. The CDR3 sequence is CASSSPGLAETDTQYF. As DNA, the CDR3 is TGTGCCAGCAGCTCACCGGGACTAGCGGAAACAGATACGCAGTATTTT. The chain is built from TRBV13 and TRBJ2-3; 11 bases line up with TRBD2. The trim removed 4 bases at V and 3 bases at J, leaving 6 bases unmatched. CDR3 length: 16 residues. The germline gives CDR1 PRHDT, CDR2 FYEKMQ (reference sequence).

The rearrangement links TRBV27 to TRBJ1-2; perhaps TRBD1 as D (6 bases). Trimming pared 7 bases from V and 8 bases from J, leaving 17 bases between. The CDR3 has 13 amino acids. CDR1 is MNHEY, CDR2 SMNVEV, per germline (reference sequence). The CDR3 reads CASTRLQGSGYTF. In nucleotides, the CDR3 is TGTGCCAGCACCCGGCTTCAGGGGAGCGGCTACACCTTC.

The V call is TRBV7-9, the J call TRBJ2-7, with D tentatively TRBD1 (5 bases). The V and J ends lost 7 bases and 7 bases respectively, with 11 bases between them. This CDR3 is built from 11 residues. From germline, CDR1 is SEHNR and CDR2 FQNEAQ (reference sequence). The CDR3 here is CASTYRTEQYF. The CDR3 DNA follows: TGTGCCAGCACCTATAGGACAGAGCAGTACTTC. Together with reference TRBV7-9 and TRBJ2-7, the CDR3 gives the full variable domain: DTGVSQNPRHKITKRGQNVTFRCDPISEHNRLYWYRQTLGQGPEFLTYFQNEAQLEKSRLLSDRFSAERPKGSFSTLEIQRTEQGDSAMYLCASTYRTEQYFGPGTRLTVT.

The chain is built from TRBV19 and TRBJ1-1; TRBD1 aligns across 7 bases. The V gene end was trimmed by 7 bases and the J gene end by 2 bases; junction bases not matched to a gene: 7. This CDR3 has 14 amino acids. Germline loops: CDR1 LNHDA, CDR2 SQIVND (reference sequence). The CDR3 DNA is TGTGCCAGTATCCGAAACAGGGGTAACACTGAAGCTTTCTTT. Its protein product is CASIRNRGNTEAFF.

This chain links TRBV25-1 with TRBJ1-1; D call uncertain. V lost 6 bases to trimming and J lost 7 bases, with 12 bases between them. This CDR3 has 12 amino acids. Looked up from germline, CDR1 is MGHDK and CDR2 is SYGVNS. The CDR3 loop is CASRENTIEAFF. DNA of the CDR3: TGTGCCAGCAGGGAGAACACAATTGAAGCTTTCTTT. The entire variable domain, with the rest obtained from reference TRBV25-1 and TRBJ1-1, is as follows: EADIYQTPRYLVIGTGKKITLECSQTMGHDKMYWYQQDPGMELHLIHYSYGVNSTEKGDLSSESTVSRIRTEHFPLTLESARPSHTSQYLCASRENTIEAFFGQGTRLTVV.

This clone was detected only once. The rearrangement joins TRBV11-1 to TRBJ1-2, with 8 bases lining up with TRBD1. The junction had 5 bases not matched to a gene; V was cut back by 5 bases and J by 3 bases. Germline V gene lookup returns CDR1 SGHAT and CDR2 FQDESV (reference sequence). The CDR3 contains 14 residues. CDR3 sequence (DNA): TGTGCCAGCAGCCCACAGGGGGATGACTATGGCTACACCTTC. This translates into CASSPQGDDYGYTF.

The rearrangement uses TRBV7-2 and TRBJ2-1, with D possibly TRBD1 on 6 matching bases. Germline V gene data show CDR1 as SGHTA and CDR2 as FQGNSA. The CDR3 has 15 residues. V was trimmed by 3 bases and J by 8 bases, leaving 17 bases between them. The CDR3 is CASSFSGPRTDEQFF. CDR3 nucleotides: TGTGCCAGCAGCTTTTCGGGCCCCCGGACAGATGAGCAGTTCTTC.

This clone has a handful of counts. In DNA form, the CDR3 reads TGTGCCAGTAGTAGTATTGAACAGGGATCCTACAATGAGCAGTTCTTC. Amino acid sequence: CASSSIEQGSYNEQFF. The chain uses TRBV19 and TRBJ2-1; D is possibly TRBD1 (6 bases). CDR1 and CDR2 from the germline V gene are LNHDA and SQIVND (reference sequence). The V gene lost 4 bases and the J gene lost 1 base, with 14 bases spanning the gap. The CDR3 has 16 residues.

This chain connects TRBV24-1 to TRBJ1-2, with unresolved D. Germline V lookup: CDR1 KGHDR, CDR2 SFDVKD. The length of the CDR3 is 12 residues. V shed 4 bases and J shed 2 bases, with 4 bases lying between them. CDR3 DNA: TGTGCCACCAGTGACAGAAACTATGGCTACACCTTC. Its protein product is CATSDRNYGYTF.

This clone was picked up a small number of times. This sequence joins TRBV19 and TRBJ1-6; TRBD1 agrees at 8 bases. The CDR3 loop spans 15 amino acids. Germline V lookup: CDR1 LNHDA, CDR2 SQIVND (reference sequence). V lost 7 bases and J lost 6; bases outside the gene matches: 8. Here the CDR3 DNA reads TGTGCCAGTAAGGGGGACGACAGGGGTAATTCACCCCTCCACTTT. Its protein product is CASKGDDRGNSPLHF. Full variable domain (outside the CDR3, taken from reference TRBV19 and TRBJ1-6): DGGITQSPKYLFRKEGQNVTLSCEQNLNHDAMYWYRQDPGQGLRLIYYSQIVNDFQKGDIAEGYSVSREKKESFPLTVTSAQKNPTAFYLCASKGDDRGNSPLHFGNGTRLTVT.

The chain links TRBV28 to TRBJ2-7; perhaps TRBD2 as D (5 bases). Looked up from germline, CDR1 is MDHEN and CDR2 is SYDVKM. This CDR3 contains 15 residues. Trimming stripped 1 base from V and 2 bases from J, with 12 bases between. CDR3 bases: TGTGCCAGCAGTTTATCAGGATTACTAGCCTACGAGCAGTACTTC. Protein product: CASSLSGLLAYEQYF.

This clone was seen more than once but under ten times. This chain links TRBV28 with TRBJ1-2; perhaps TRBD1 as D (5 bases). Germline assignment: CDR1 MDHEN and CDR2 SYDVKM. Trimming left V 2 bases short and J 4 bases short, with 17 bases between. This CDR3 contains 16 residues. This CDR3 reads CASSLSLVAGGYGYTF. As DNA, the CDR3 is TGTGCCAGCAGTTTAAGCCTTGTAGCGGGGGGCTATGGCTACACCTTC.